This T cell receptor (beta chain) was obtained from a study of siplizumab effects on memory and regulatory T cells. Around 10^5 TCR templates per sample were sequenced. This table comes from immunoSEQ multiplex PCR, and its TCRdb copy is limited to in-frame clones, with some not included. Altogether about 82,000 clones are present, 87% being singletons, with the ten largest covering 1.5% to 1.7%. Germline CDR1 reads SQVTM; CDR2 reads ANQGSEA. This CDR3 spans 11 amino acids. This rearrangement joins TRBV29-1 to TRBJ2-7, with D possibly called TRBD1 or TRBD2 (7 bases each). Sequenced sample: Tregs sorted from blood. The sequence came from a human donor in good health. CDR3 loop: CAGGGTYEQYF. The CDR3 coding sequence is TGCGCAGGGGGGGGTACCTACGAGCAGTACTTC.